The clone carrying this TCR beta chain was found once. Looked up from germline, CDR1 is LNHDA and CDR2 is SQIVND (reference sequence). J lost 1 base, V lost 4 bases, and 6 bases had no gene match. The CDR3 sequence is 15 residues long. The assay was immunoSEQ multiplex PCR, and TCRdb's table has in-frame clones only and misses some. This table holds roughly 240,000 clones, about 83% found once. This entry belongs to a study of cytomegalovirus exposure and HLA in healthy donors. The chain recombines TRBV19 with TRBJ1-2, with 7 bases lining up with TRBD1. This receptor was taken from a young man in good health and CMV-seronegative. Sequencing was done on a sample of PBMCs. CDR3 protein: CASSTGQTVNYGYTF. CDR3 coding DNA: TGTGCCAGTAGTACGGGACAGACCGTTAACTATGGCTACACCTTC.